There are a few counts of the clone carrying this T cell receptor beta chain. The data derive from a study of early stage breast cancer tumors. At the level of the study: Of some 16 invasive breast tumors, about a dozen were hormone receptor-positive, HER2-negative.

Method: immunoSEQ multiplex PCR; TCRdb's copy keeps in-frame clones and lacks some. The sample has about 8,000 clones; around 60% are singletons. The sequenced sample consisted of breast tumor tissue. This sequence was found in a person aged 65 to 85 with breast cancer.

CDR3 amino acids: CASSLVVQGEAFF. DNA for the CDR3: TGTGCCAGCAGCTTAGTAGTACAGGGAGAAGCTTTCTTT. J is TRBJ1-1 and V is TRBV7-9; perhaps TRBD1 as D (6 bases). The germline V gene has CDR1 SEHNR and CDR2 FQNEAQ (reference sequence). The CDR3 spans 13 residues. V was shortened by 1 base and J by 8 bases, with 11 bases between the two germline ends.